This entry concerns a single T cell receptor beta chain. This CDR3 region has 15 residues. Germline V gene lookup returns CDR1 MNHNY and CDR2 SVGAGI (reference sequence). V lost 0 bases and J lost 6; bases outside the gene matches: 5. This record belongs to a study of OX40 agonist ivuxolimab in advanced cancers. The protocol was immunoSEQ multiplex PCR, while the TCRdb copy is restricted to in-frame clones and leaves out a portion. The profile shows 80,000 to 100,000 clones, approximately 93% of them singletons. The sequences come from CD4+ or CD8+ T cells sorted from blood, collected in a trial of the OX40 agonist ivuxolimab. The chain combines TRBV6-6 with TRBJ1-5, with 7 nucleotides matching TRBD1. The receptor was derived from an adult with an advanced solid tumor such as melanoma, head and neck, liver or kidney cancer. This CDR3 is CASSYSTGQPQPQHF. The CDR3 region has the DNA TGTGCCAGCAGTTACTCGACAGGGCAGCCTCAGCCCCAGCATTTT.